These 6 T cell receptor beta chains were all obtained from the same sample, sequenced in a study of diagnostic markers for celiac disease. With the reads reprocessed, TCRdb shows one record per CDR3 protein and no DNA. Its clone listing holds around 3,500 distinct CDR3 sequences. Material: either unsorted cells or a sorted T cell fraction (not recorded which). Receptors originate from a human donor. This table probably holds off-target reads from a library built for another chain.

This chain links TRBV5-1 with TRBJ1-2. This CDR3 is 14 amino acids long. Germline values: CDR1 SGHRS, CDR2 YFSETQ. This CDR3 is CASSFRGREDGYTF. The whole variable domain, filled in from reference TRBV5-1 and TRBJ1-2, reads KAGVTQTPRYLIKTRGQQVTLSCSPISGHRSVSWYQQTPGQGLQFLFEYFSETQRNKGNFPGRFSGRQFSNSRSEMNVSTLELGDSALYLCASSFRGREDGYTFGSGTRLTVV.

Judged by frequency, this clonotype is medium-sized. The chain recombines TRBV4-2 with TRBJ2-4; TCRdb's D gene call, TRBD2, goes unchecked for lack of DNA. Germline loops: CDR1 LGHNA, CDR2 YNFKEQ. The CDR3 has 17 residues. The CDR3 loop reads CASSQEKGLGFRNIQYF.

The CDR3 spells CASSLAARPNEQFF. The rearrangement uses TRBV7-7 and TRBJ2-1; the TCRdb call, TRBD1, lacks DNA for checking. CDR3 length: 14 residues. Looked up from germline, CDR1 is SSHAT and CDR2 is FNYEAQ (reference sequence).

This clonotype is classed as medium-sized by frequency. This chain connects TRBV5-1 to TRBJ1-6; TCRdb gives TRBD1 as the D gene, but with no DNA this cannot be confirmed. The CDR3 is 15 residues long. CDR1 SGHRS and CDR2 YFSETQ come from the germline V gene. CDR3 sequence reads: CASSSTGPHNSPLHF.

J is TRBJ1-1 and V is TRBV27. Germline loops: CDR1 MNHEY, CDR2 SMNVEV (reference sequence). CDR3 length equals 12 residues. The CDR3: CASSLPFGEAFF.

This sequence joins TRBV20-1 and TRBJ2-1; there is no DNA to check the TCRdb D call of TRBD2. The CDR3 is made up of 16 amino acids. Germline V gives CDR1 DFQATT, CDR2 SNEGSKA (reference sequence). CDR3 loop: CSARALAGGSYNEQFF.